The source of this T cell receptor beta chain is a study of blood T cell repertoires in COVID-19. This CDR3 comprises 14 residues. V shed 2 bases and J shed 7 bases, with 14 bases lying between them. Germline V lookup: CDR1 SGHTA, CDR2 FQGNSA. Generated by immunoSEQ multiplex PCR, the TCRdb table keeps only in-frame clones and is missing some. The data hold 120,000 or so clones, with approximately 80% observed a single time. The receptor's source is a woman in her fifties or sixties with acute or convalescent COVID-19. The chain is built from TRBV7-2 and TRBJ2-5; D may be TRBD1 (5 bases). Source material: peripheral blood. The CDR3 sequence is CASSLPGFGVTQYF. Here the CDR3 DNA reads TGTGCCAGCAGCTTACCAGGGTTTGGGGTGACCCAGTACTTC.